Below, 16 T cell receptor beta chains from the same sample are listed, as sequenced in a study of OX40 agonist ivuxolimab in advanced cancers. The table came from immunoSEQ multiplex PCR; TCRdb's copy has only in-frame clones and leaves some out. The sample holds approximately 100,000 clones, about 80% seen once. Material: CD4+ or CD8+ T cells sorted from blood, obtained in a trial of the OX40 agonist ivuxolimab. The receptors here all came from an adult with an advanced solid tumor such as melanoma, head and neck, liver or kidney cancer.

This clone has more than one count but fewer than ten. This chain links TRBV29-1 with TRBJ1-5, with 9 bases identical to TRBD1. After removal of 4 bases from V and 7 bases from J, the junction contained 8 bases not matched to a gene. The CDR3 sequence is 14 residues long. Germline CDR1 SQVTM, CDR2 ANQGSEA. In DNA form, the CDR3 reads TGCAGCGTTGCCATACAGGGGGCGGGGCAGCCCCAGCATTTT. This sequence encodes CSVAIQGAGQPQHF.

This clone was seen only once. CDR3 DNA sequence: TGTGCCAGCAGCGGACGGACAGGCCGGAACACTGAAGCTTTCTTT. Translated: CASSGRTGRNTEAFF. The chain employs TRBV9 and TRBJ1-1; 7 bases map to TRBD1. Trimming took 3 bases from V and 1 from J; bases not matched to a gene: 6. Germline V gene sequence: CDR1 SGDLS, CDR2 YYNGEE. This CDR3 is 15 amino acids long.

This chain connects TRBV15 to TRBJ2-4, with 7 bases matching TRBD1. Germline V gives CDR1 LNHNV, CDR2 YYDKDF (reference sequence). With 0 bases clipped from V and 3 bases from J, the junction kept 8 bases outside the gene matches. This CDR3 comprises 17 residues. CDR3 amino acids: CATSRDGVRDSKNIQYF. CDR3 bases: TGTGCCACCAGCAGAGATGGGGTGAGGGACAGCAAAAACATTCAGTACTTC.

The V and J genes are TRBV5-6 and TRBJ1-1, with 10 bases identical to TRBD1. The CDR3 spans 14 residues. Germline CDR1 reads SGHDT; CDR2 reads YYEEEE. Trimming at V came to 3 bases and at J to 5 bases, leaving 4 bases not matched to a gene. In DNA, the CDR3 is TGTGCCAGCAGCTGGACAGGGGGAGGGACTGAAGCTTTCTTT. Its protein is CASSWTGGGTEAFF.

The V gene is TRBV7-2, the J gene TRBJ2-1, with D perhaps matching TRBD2 (6 bases). V was clipped by 5 bases and J by 0 bases, with 14 bases between them. This CDR3 is built from 16 residues. Germline-derived CDR1 and CDR2 are SGHTA and FQGNSA. CDR3 nucleotide sequence: TGTGCCAGCAGCCCCGGGACTTCCCTCTCCTACAATGAGCAGTTCTTC. This gives the protein CASSPGTSLSYNEQFF.

This clone was detected once. The chain combines TRBV5-6 with TRBJ1-3; perhaps TRBD1 as D (5 bases). Germline values: CDR1 SGHDT, CDR2 YYEEEE. The ends were cut back, 4 bases at V and 3 bases at J, with 14 bases in the middle. The CDR3 is 15 residues long. In DNA, the CDR3 is TGTGCCAGCAGCCCGGCCGGGGGTGATGGAAACACCATATATTTT. Translated: CASSPAGGDGNTIYF.

The chain carries TRBV6-1 and TRBJ2-7; a weak D match, TRBD1 (5 bases). This CDR3 is built from 14 residues. Per germline, CDR1 MNHNS and CDR2 SASEGT. Between the trimmed V and J ends, which lost 2 bases and 3 bases, there was a span of 11 bases. As DNA, the CDR3 is TGTGCCAGCAGTGAACAGGGATCCCGCTACGAGCAGTACTTC. Protein sequence: CASSEQGSRYEQYF.

This clone has only one observation. The chain joins TRBV5-4 to TRBJ2-7; D not resolved. CDR1 and CDR2 (germline): SGHNT, YYREEE (reference sequence). This CDR3 is 15 amino acids long. V was cut by 4 bases and J by 2 bases, with 16 bases left in between. The CDR3 loop reads CASSRPLGTTYEQYF. The CDR3 DNA reads as TGTGCCAGCAGCCGTCCCCTGGGAACGACCTACGAGCAGTACTTC. Drawing the rest from reference TRBV5-4 and TRBJ2-7, the complete variable domain is ETGVTQSPTHLIKTRGQQVTLRCSSQSGHNTVSWYQQALGQGPQFIFQYYREEENGRGNFPPRFSGLQFPNYSSELNVNALELDDSALYLCASSRPLGTTYEQYFGPGTRLTVT.

The chain is built from TRBV19 and TRBJ1-1; D not resolved. Trimming took 6 bases from V and 4 from J, leaving 15 bases between them. Germline CDR1 reads LNHDA; CDR2 reads SQIVND (reference sequence). The CDR3 extends over 14 amino acids. The CDR3 spells CASRSRNDGTEAFF. CDR3 DNA sequence: TGTGCCAGTAGAAGTAGGAACGACGGCACTGAAGCTTTCTTT.

The chain uses TRBV10-3 and TRBJ1-3, with D maybe TRBD1 (5 bases). The germline V and J ends were trimmed by 10 bases and 7 bases, with 29 bases remaining between them. The germline V gene has CDR1 ENHRY and CDR2 SYGVKD. CDR3 size: 17 residues. The CDR3 DNA reads TGTGCCACCAGCGTAAACATAGACAGACGCCCTCGGAACACCATATATTTT. Amino acids: CATSVNIDRRPRNTIYF.

This clone came up once. The chain carries TRBV10-3 and TRBJ1-3; 7 bases are a match to TRBD1. Germline assignment: CDR1 ENHRY and CDR2 SYGVKD. The CDR3 is made up of 15 amino acids. V lost 3 bases and J lost 0; bases outside the gene matches: 2. The CDR3 coding sequence is TGTGCCATCAGTGAACAGGGGCTCTCTGGAAACACCATATATTTT. Its protein product is CAISEQGLSGNTIYF.

The chain is built from TRBV7-2 and TRBJ2-6, with TRBD2 as a possible D gene (6 bases). The CDR3 is 17 amino acids. CDR1 SGHTA and CDR2 FQGNSA come from the germline V gene. Trimming left V 3 bases short and J 0 bases short, with 12 bases between. DNA for the CDR3: TGTGCCAGCAGCTTCCGGGGGACGAGCTCTGGGGCCAACGTCCTGACTTTC. Amino acids: CASSFRGTSSGANVLTF.

V usage is TRBV15 and J usage is TRBJ1-2, with unresolved D. From germline, CDR1 is LNHNV and CDR2 YYDKDF (reference sequence). Trimming removed 0 bases at V and 4 bases at J, with 12 bases between. The CDR3 is 15 residues long. The DNA of the CDR3 is TGTGCCACCAGCAGAGAGATCGGTAGATTCTATGGCTACACCTTC. It codes for CATSREIGRFYGYTF.

The rearrangement joins TRBV30 to TRBJ1-3; no definite D call. Germline loops: CDR1 GTSNPN, CDR2 SVGIG (reference sequence). CDR3 length: 13 residues. Trimming removed 2 bases at V and 4 bases at J, with 9 bases between. CDR3 in DNA: TGTGCCTGGAGTAGCCAGTCCGGAAACACCATATATTTT. This translates into CAWSSQSGNTIYF.

The V and J genes are TRBV5-1 and TRBJ1-1; D is perhaps TRBD1 (5 bases). Germline CDR1 reads SGHRS; CDR2 reads YFSETQ. With 7 bases removed from V and 3 bases from J, the gap between germline ends came to 16 bases. The CDR3 runs to 14 residues. The DNA for the CDR3 is TGCGCCAGCGGGCAGGGCGAATTCGACACTGAAGCTTTCTTT. It specifies CASGQGEFDTEAFF.

CDR3 DNA: TGTGCCAGCAGTTTCCGGCCCCGGGCCACAGATACGCAGTATTTT. This sequence encodes CASSFRPRATDTQYF. The gene calls are TRBV6-6 and TRBJ2-3; no firm D call. Trimming left V 4 bases short and J 2 bases short, with 13 bases between. This CDR3 comprises 15 residues. CDR1 is MNHNY, CDR2 SVGAGI, per germline (reference sequence).